These 31 T cell receptor beta chains share one sample of origin, sequenced in a study of blood T cell repertoires in COVID-19. Sequenced by immunoSEQ multiplex PCR; TCRdb stores in-frame clones only, minus some. The repertoire has 35,000 to 50,000 clones, approximately 90% of them found once; the top ten carry less than 20%. The sequencing input was peripheral blood. These receptors were taken from a man aged 55 to 69 with active COVID-19.

In its sample, this clone was seen a few times. This chain uses TRBV5-4 with TRBJ2-1; D uncertain. The CDR3 contains 13 residues. V lost 4 bases to trimming and J lost 7 bases, with 12 bases between them. Germline V CDR1 and CDR2: SGHNT, YYREEE (reference sequence). CDR3 in amino acids: CASSPPRGNEQFF. The CDR3 bases are TGTGCCAGCAGCCCCCCCAGAGGAAATGAGCAGTTCTTC.

The J gene is TRBJ2-1, the V gene TRBV18, with a weak D call TRBD1 (6 bases). Germline V gene sequence: CDR1 KGHSH, CDR2 LQKENI. CDR3 size: 14 residues. The V end was cut by 2 bases, the J end by 5 bases, with 10 bases between. The CDR3: CASSPAGADNEQFF. Here the CDR3 DNA reads TGTGCCAGCTCACCAGCAGGGGCGGACAATGAGCAGTTCTTC.

This chain connects TRBV27 to TRBJ2-5; D possibly corresponds to TRBD1 (5 bases). Trimming removed 4 bases from V and 2 bases from J, with 8 bases in between. The CDR3 loop spans 13 amino acids. Looked up from germline, CDR1 is MNHEY and CDR2 is SMNVEV (reference sequence). Here the CDR3 reads CASSSRDQETQYF. Here the CDR3 DNA reads TGTGCCAGCAGTTCCAGGGATCAAGAGACCCAGTACTTC.

J is TRBJ2-7 and V is TRBV28; 10 bases fit TRBD2. CDR3 length: 14 amino acids. CDR1 is MDHEN and CDR2 is SYDVKM in the germline V gene. V trimming: 5 bases; J trimming: 4 bases; junction bases outside the gene matches: 5. The CDR3 DNA is TGTGCCAGCAGTCCCAGCGGGAGGGCGTACGAGCAGTACTTC. Translating it yields CASSPSGRAYEQYF.

This clone was observed a handful of times. The rearrangement links TRBV9 to TRBJ2-5, with D possibly TRBD2 on 6 matching bases. CDR1 is SGDLS, CDR2 YYNGEE, per germline. Trimming removed 1 base from V and 4 bases from J, with 8 bases in between. The CDR3 has 13 amino acids. CDR3 DNA: TGTGCCAGCAGCGTACAGGGAGGAGAGACCCAGTACTTC. Protein: CASSVQGGETQYF.

This clone was counted a single time. V usage is TRBV7-8 and J usage is TRBJ2-5; the match to TRBD2 covers 9 bases. Germline values: CDR1 SGHVS, CDR2 FQNEAQ. The ends lost 1 base at V and 1 base at J; junction bases unmatched: 19. The CDR3 loop spans 21 amino acids. The CDR3 coding sequence is TGTGCCAGCAGCTTAGTCGCTAGCGGGATTAATGAGAATAGGCTCCAAGAGACCCAGTACTTC. Translation: CASSLVASGINENRLQETQYF.

This clone was seen only once. CDR3: CAISEREAGGHNEQFF. In DNA, the CDR3 is TGTGCCATCAGTGAAAGGGAAGCGGGGGGCCACAATGAGCAGTTCTTC. The rearrangement uses TRBV10-3 and TRBJ2-1, with TRBD2 matching 9 bases. The germline V gene has CDR1 ENHRY and CDR2 SYGVKD. The J segment lost 5 bases and the V segment lost 3 bases, leaving 8 bases of the junction unmatched. This CDR3 is built from 16 residues.

This clone was detected a few times. The chain uses TRBV7-2 and TRBJ2-1, with 7 bases fitting TRBD1. V was pared by 4 bases and J by 5 bases, with 5 bases of the junction left unmatched. From germline, CDR1 is SGHTA and CDR2 FQGNSA. CDR3 size: 14 residues. CDR3 sequence: CASSWYRGNNEQFF. As DNA, the CDR3 is TGTGCCAGCAGCTGGTACAGGGGAAACAATGAGCAGTTCTTC.

This sequence joins TRBV30 and TRBJ2-5, with a weak D call TRBD2 (6 bases). Trimming pared 1 base from V and 4 bases from J, leaving 16 bases between. Germline CDR1 is GTSNPN and CDR2 is SVGIG (reference sequence). The CDR3 has 15 residues. The CDR3 sequence: CAWSGGGNRGETQYF. The DNA for the CDR3 is TGTGCCTGGAGTGGGGGCGGGAATCGGGGAGAGACCCAGTACTTC.

J is TRBJ2-1 and V is TRBV18; 8 bases align to TRBD1. The CDR3 contains 14 residues. CDR1 is KGHSH, CDR2 LQKENI, per germline. The V and J ends lost 6 bases and 7 bases, in that order; junction bases with no gene match: 8. The CDR3 sequence: CASSGTGVENEQFF. The CDR3 DNA follows: TGTGCCAGCTCCGGGACAGGTGTCGAAAATGAGCAGTTCTTC.

The chain uses TRBV5-6 and TRBJ2-7; D may be TRBD2 (6 bases). Trimming took 3 bases from V and 6 from J, leaving 16 bases between them. The CDR3 length is 14 residues. Germline assignment: CDR1 SGHDT and CDR2 YYEEEE. The CDR3 region is CASSWGETRGEQYF. The CDR3 DNA sequence: TGTGCCAGCAGCTGGGGTGAGACTAGGGGCGAGCAGTACTTC.

This clone came up once. The rearrangement links TRBV7-2 to TRBJ1-5, with a weak D call TRBD1 (6 bases). V lost 0 bases, J lost 6 bases, and 15 bases lay in between. The CDR3 spans 16 residues. Germline CDR1 is SGHTA and CDR2 is FQGNSA. The chain's CDR3 is CASSLAGRRGSQPQHF. CDR3 nucleotide sequence: TGTGCCAGCAGCTTAGCGGGGAGAAGGGGGTCTCAGCCCCAGCATTTT.

The chain uses TRBV19 and TRBJ2-3; tentatively, D is TRBD2 (7 bases). Between the trimmed V and J ends, which lost 10 bases and 1 base, there was a span of 15 bases. The CDR3 has 14 amino acids. The germline CDR1 and CDR2 sequences are LNHDA and SQIVND (reference sequence). CDR3: CANIEGGGTDTQYF. CDR3 nucleotide sequence: TGTGCCAACATTGAGGGGGGGGGCACAGATACGCAGTATTTT.

The chain joins TRBV11-2 to TRBJ1-1; no definite D call. Germline CDR1 reads SGHAT; CDR2 reads FQNNGV. The CDR3 runs to 14 residues. Between the trimmed V and J ends, which lost 2 bases and 5 bases, there was a span of 12 bases. The CDR3 region has the DNA TGTGCCAGCAGCTTACGTGCCCGGGGAACTGAAGCTTTCTTT. Protein: CASSLRARGTEAFF.

The chain is built from TRBV9 and TRBJ1-6, with 7 bases fitting TRBD1. This CDR3 is built from 17 residues. CDR1 and CDR2 from the germline V gene are SGDLS and YYNGEE. J gave up 7 bases and V 3 bases, and 13 bases lay outside the gene matches. CDR3 coding DNA: TGTGCCAGCAGCGCGTCCCGGGACAGTAACGAAAATTCACCCCTCCACTTT. Translating gives CASSASRDSNENSPLHF.

The chain joins TRBV28 to TRBJ2-2, with 7 bases that match TRBD2. This CDR3 has 18 residues. V was pared by 4 bases and J by 5 bases, with 16 bases of the junction left unmatched. Germline V gene data show CDR1 as MDHEN and CDR2 as SYDVKM. The CDR3 DNA sequence: TGTGCCAGCAGTTCACTCCCAGGGAGGGATGGTGGGACCGGGGAGCTGTTTTTT. It yields the protein CASSSLPGRDGGTGELFF.

The V and J genes are TRBV7-3 and TRBJ2-3, with TRBD1 matching over 9 bases. The trim removed 5 bases at V and 4 bases at J, leaving 4 bases unmatched. Looked up from germline, CDR1 is SGHTA and CDR2 is FQGTGA. The CDR3 covers 14 residues. CDR3 region: CASSPGQGADTQYF. The CDR3 DNA follows: TGTGCCAGCAGCCCGGGACAGGGAGCAGATACGCAGTATTTT. The complete variable domain, with remaining parts taken from reference TRBV7-3 and TRBJ2-3, reads GAGVSQTPSNKVTEKGKYVELRCDPISGHTALYWYRQSLGQGPEFLIYFQGTGAADDSGLPNDRFFAVRPEGSVSTLKIQRTERGDSAVYLCASSPGQGADTQYFGPGTRLTVL.

The CDR3 protein is CASHLTRGGQETQYF. The DNA for the CDR3 is TGTGCCAGCCACCTGACGCGGGGTGGACAAGAGACCCAGTACTTC. This rearrangement joins TRBV2 to TRBJ2-5; tentatively, D is TRBD2 (6 bases). Germline V gene sequence: CDR1 SNHLY, CDR2 FYNNEI. Between the trimmed V and J ends, which lost 8 bases and 2 bases, there was a span of 18 bases. The CDR3 has 15 amino acids.

The chain combines TRBV20-1 with TRBJ1-2, with D hard to call. Germline V gene data show CDR1 as DFQATT and CDR2 as SNEGSKA (reference sequence). The V and J ends lost 0 bases and 8 bases respectively, with 7 bases between them. CDR3 length: 11 residues. The CDR3 DNA follows: TGCAGTGCTAGAGACATGGGCGGCTACACCTTC. Protein product: CSARDMGGYTF.

The chain carries TRBV28 and TRBJ1-5; TRBD1 matches at 7 bases. The V gene's germline CDR1 is MDHEN and CDR2 SYDVKM. V shed 6 bases, J shed 4 bases, and the junction held 9 bases outside the gene matches. CDR3 length: 15 residues. The CDR3 sequence is CASRETGTKNQPQHF. CDR3 DNA: TGTGCCAGCAGAGAGACAGGGACAAAGAATCAGCCCCAGCATTTT.

This clone appeared once. The chain couples TRBV24-1 to TRBJ2-1; no clear D gene. The CDR3 runs to 13 residues. Germline V CDR1 and CDR2: KGHDR, SFDVKD. Deletions cut 4 bases from V and 7 bases from J, with 10 bases between. This CDR3 reads CATSDPEDNEQFF. The CDR3 DNA sequence: TGTGCCACCAGTGACCCCGAGGATAATGAGCAGTTCTTC.

Worth noting for this clone: The junction shows a germline mismatch at one end, possibly a read error. The chain uses TRBV7-8 and TRBJ1-5; 7 positions match TRBD1. The CDR3 contains 17 residues. Germline V gene data show CDR1 as SGHVS and CDR2 as FQNEAQ. CDR3 region: CASSLDWRGQRNQPQHF. CDR3 bases: TGTGCCAGCAGTTTAGACTGGCGGGGACAGAGGAATCAGCCCCAGCATTTT.

The chain is built from TRBV6-2 or TRBV6-3 and TRBJ2-7, with 8 bases matching TRBD1. With V trimmed by 4 bases and J by 0 bases, 5 bases remained unmatched. Germline V gene sequence: CDR1 MNHEY, CDR2 SVGEGT. This CDR3 comprises 15 residues. DNA of the CDR3: TGTGCCAGCAGTTCAAGGGACAGGATCTCCTACGAGCAGTACTTC. It encodes CASSSRDRISYEQYF.

Written as DNA, the CDR3 is TGTGCCACCGGATCTCCGGGGGCCTACAATGAGCAGTTCTTC. Its protein is CATGSPGAYNEQFF. The V gene is TRBV24-1, the J gene TRBJ2-1; perhaps TRBD2 as D (6 bases). V was shortened by 9 bases and J by 2 bases, with 13 bases between the two germline ends. Germline values: CDR1 KGHDR, CDR2 SFDVKD. The CDR3 runs to 14 residues.

The chain couples TRBV7-2 to TRBJ2-1; 8 bases agree with TRBD1. The CDR3 runs to 16 residues. Germline V gene lookup returns CDR1 SGHTA and CDR2 FQGNSA. After removal of 4 bases from V and 8 bases from J, the junction contained 13 bases not matched to a gene. In nucleotides, the CDR3 is TGTGCCAGCAGCTACTCAGGACAGGGATATTTCGATGAGCAGTTCTTC. Its protein is CASSYSGQGYFDEQFF. The full variable domain, with the rest looked up from reference TRBV7-2 and TRBJ2-1, is GAGVSQSPSNKVTEKGKDVELRCDPISGHTALYWYRQSLGQGLEFLIYFQGNSAPDKSGLPSDRFSAERTGGSVSTLTIQRTQQEDSAVYLCASSYSGQGYFDEQFFGPGTRLTVL.

The chain carries TRBV21-1 and TRBJ1-1; TRBD1, as called in the table, went unchecked against the DNA. TRBV21-1 is an annotated pseudogene. The CDR3 loop spans 13 amino acids. CDR3 sequence reads: CASMARENTEAFF. The CDR3 nucleotides read TGTGCCAGCATGGCCAGGGAGAACACTGAAGCTTTCTTT.

The rearrangement links TRBV7-3 to TRBJ1-1; no clear D. The CDR3 runs to 14 residues. CDR1 is SGHTA and CDR2 is FQGTGA in the germline V gene. Trimming removed 1 base from V and 2 bases from J, with 8 bases in between. Written as DNA, the CDR3 is TGTGCCAGCAGCTTAAGCCCGGGAAACACTGAAGCTTTCTTT. Translating gives CASSLSPGNTEAFF.

The chain employs TRBV7-2 and TRBJ2-1, with D perhaps matching TRBD1 or TRBD2 (6 bases each). The V end was cut by 5 bases, the J end by 7 bases, with 12 bases between. This CDR3 spans 13 amino acids. From germline, CDR1 is SGHTA and CDR2 FQGNSA. CDR3 bases: TGTGCCAGCAGCGTAGGGGGGCTTAATGAGCAGTTCTTC. Translated: CASSVGGLNEQFF. The whole variable domain, remainder taken from reference TRBV7-2 and TRBJ2-1, is GAGVSQSPSNKVTEKGKDVELRCDPISGHTALYWYRQSLGQGLEFLIYFQGNSAPDKSGLPSDRFSAERTGGSVSTLTIQRTQQEDSAVYLCASSVGGLNEQFFGPGTRLTVL.

V is TRBV2 and J is TRBJ1-1; D gene uncertain. The V end lost 2 bases, the J end lost 2 bases, and 9 bases lay between the germline ends. The V gene's germline CDR1 is SNHLY and CDR2 FYNNEI. This CDR3 has 14 amino acids. CDR3 coding DNA: TGTGCCAGCAGTGAATTAACAGTTAACACTGAAGCTTTCTTT. Its translation: CASSELTVNTEAFF.

Written as DNA, the CDR3 is TGTGCCAGCAGCTTGGACAGGGTTAATGAGCAGTTCTTC. Its protein is CASSLDRVNEQFF. The chain combines TRBV5-6 with TRBJ2-1, with D possibly TRBD1 on 6 matching bases. V lost 0 bases to trimming and J lost 7 bases, with 8 bases between them. Germline loops: CDR1 SGHDT, CDR2 YYEEEE. The CDR3 sequence is 13 residues long.

V and J are TRBV29-1 and TRBJ2-1; 8 bases fit TRBD1. V lost 3 bases and J lost 4; bases outside the gene matches: 2. CDR1 and CDR2 (germline): SQVTM, ANQGSEA. This CDR3 has 13 amino acids. CDR3 region: CSVDTGGYNEQFF. CDR3 in DNA: TGCAGCGTTGATACAGGGGGATACAATGAGCAGTTCTTC.